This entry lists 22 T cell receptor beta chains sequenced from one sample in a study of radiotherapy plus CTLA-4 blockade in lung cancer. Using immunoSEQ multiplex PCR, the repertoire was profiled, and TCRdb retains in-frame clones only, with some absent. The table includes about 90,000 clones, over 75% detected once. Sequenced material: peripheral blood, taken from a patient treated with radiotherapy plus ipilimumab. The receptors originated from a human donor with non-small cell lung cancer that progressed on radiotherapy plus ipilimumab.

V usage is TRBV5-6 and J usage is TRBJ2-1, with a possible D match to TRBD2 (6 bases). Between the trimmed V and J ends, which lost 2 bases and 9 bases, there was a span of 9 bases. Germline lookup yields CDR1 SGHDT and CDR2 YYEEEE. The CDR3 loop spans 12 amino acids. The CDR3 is CASSLGLSEQFF. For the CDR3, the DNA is TGTGCCAGCAGCTTAGGACTAAGTGAGCAGTTCTTC.

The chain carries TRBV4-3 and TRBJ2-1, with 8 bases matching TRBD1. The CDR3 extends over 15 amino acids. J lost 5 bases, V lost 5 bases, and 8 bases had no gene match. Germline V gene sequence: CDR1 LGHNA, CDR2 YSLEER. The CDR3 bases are TGCGCCAGCAGCACCACAGGGGGTCGTGACAATGAGCAGTTCTTC. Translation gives CASSTTGGRDNEQFF.

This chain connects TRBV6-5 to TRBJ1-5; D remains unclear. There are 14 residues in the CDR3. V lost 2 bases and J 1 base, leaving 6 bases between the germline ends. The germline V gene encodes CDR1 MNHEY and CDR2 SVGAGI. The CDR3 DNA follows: TGTGCCAGCAGTTACATGGGGAGCAATCAGCCCCAGCATTTT. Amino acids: CASSYMGSNQPQHF.

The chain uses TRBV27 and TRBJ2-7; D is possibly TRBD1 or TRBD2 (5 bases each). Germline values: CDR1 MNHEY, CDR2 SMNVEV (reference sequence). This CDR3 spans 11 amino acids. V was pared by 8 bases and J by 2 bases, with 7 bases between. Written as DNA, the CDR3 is TGTGCCAGCGGGGGTACCTACGAGCAGTACTTC. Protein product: CASGGTYEQYF.

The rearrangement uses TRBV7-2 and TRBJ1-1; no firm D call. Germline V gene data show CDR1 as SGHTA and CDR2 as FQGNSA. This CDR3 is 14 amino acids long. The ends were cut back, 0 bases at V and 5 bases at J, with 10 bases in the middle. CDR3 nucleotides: TGTGCCAGCAGCTTAGCGAGCCTGGGGACTGAAGCTTTCTTT. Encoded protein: CASSLASLGTEAFF.

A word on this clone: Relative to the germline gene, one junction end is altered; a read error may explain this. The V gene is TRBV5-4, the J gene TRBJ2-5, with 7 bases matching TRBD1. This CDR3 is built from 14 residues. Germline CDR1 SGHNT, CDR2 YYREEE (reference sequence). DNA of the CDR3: TGTGCCGGCAGCTCGAGGGGGCGCCAAGAGACCCAGTACTTC. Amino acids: CAGSSRGRQETQYF.

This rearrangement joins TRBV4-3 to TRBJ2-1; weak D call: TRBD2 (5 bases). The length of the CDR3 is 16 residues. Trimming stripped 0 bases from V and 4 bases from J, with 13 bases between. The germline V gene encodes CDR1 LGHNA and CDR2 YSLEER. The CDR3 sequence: CASSQDLRRGYNEQFF. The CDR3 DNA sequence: TGCGCCAGCAGCCAAGATCTGCGTCGGGGATACAATGAGCAGTTCTTC.

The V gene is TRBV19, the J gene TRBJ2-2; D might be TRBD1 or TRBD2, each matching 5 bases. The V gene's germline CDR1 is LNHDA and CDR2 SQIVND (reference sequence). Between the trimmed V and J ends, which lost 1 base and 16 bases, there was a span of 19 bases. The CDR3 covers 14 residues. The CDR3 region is CASSIGQPGAVQFF. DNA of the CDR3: TGTGCCAGTAGTATAGGCCAACCCGGGGCGGTACAGTTTTTT.

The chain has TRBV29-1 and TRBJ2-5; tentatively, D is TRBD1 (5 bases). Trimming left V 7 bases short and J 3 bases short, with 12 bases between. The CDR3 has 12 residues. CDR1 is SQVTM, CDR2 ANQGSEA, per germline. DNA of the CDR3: TGCAGCGCCCAGACAGCCGAAGAGACCCAGTACTTC. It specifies CSAQTAEETQYF.

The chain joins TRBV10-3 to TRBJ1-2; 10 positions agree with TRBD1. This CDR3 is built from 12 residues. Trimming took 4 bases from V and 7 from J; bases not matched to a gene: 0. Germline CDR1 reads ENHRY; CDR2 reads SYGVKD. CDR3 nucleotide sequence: TGTGCCATCAGTGGGACAGGGGGTGGCTACACCTTC. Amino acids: CAISGTGGGYTF.

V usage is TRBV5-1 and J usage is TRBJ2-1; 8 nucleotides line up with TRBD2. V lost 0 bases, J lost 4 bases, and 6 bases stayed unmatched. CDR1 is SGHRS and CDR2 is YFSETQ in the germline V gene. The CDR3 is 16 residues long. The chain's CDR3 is CASSLVAGSEYNEQFF. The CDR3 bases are TGCGCCAGCAGCTTGGTAGCGGGGTCTGAATACAATGAGCAGTTCTTC.

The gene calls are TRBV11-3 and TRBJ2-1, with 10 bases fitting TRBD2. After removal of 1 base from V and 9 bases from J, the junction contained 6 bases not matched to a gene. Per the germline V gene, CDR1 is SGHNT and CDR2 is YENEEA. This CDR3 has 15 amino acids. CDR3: CASSLGASGRVEQFF. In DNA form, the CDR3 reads TGTGCCAGCAGCTTAGGGGCTAGCGGGAGAGTTGAGCAGTTCTTC.

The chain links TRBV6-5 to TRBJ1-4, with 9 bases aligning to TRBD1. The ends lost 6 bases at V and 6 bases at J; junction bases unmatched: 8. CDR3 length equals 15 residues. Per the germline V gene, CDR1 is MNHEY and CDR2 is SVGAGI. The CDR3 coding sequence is TGTGCCAGCAGCCGACCGGGACAGGGAGATGAAAAACTGTTTTTT. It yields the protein CASSRPGQGDEKLFF.

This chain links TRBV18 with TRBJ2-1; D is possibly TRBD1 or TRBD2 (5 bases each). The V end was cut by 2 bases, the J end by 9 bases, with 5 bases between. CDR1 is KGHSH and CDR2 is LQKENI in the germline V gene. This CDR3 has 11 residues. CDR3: CASSPGGEQFF. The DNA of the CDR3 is TGTGCCAGCTCACCAGGGGGTGAGCAGTTCTTC.

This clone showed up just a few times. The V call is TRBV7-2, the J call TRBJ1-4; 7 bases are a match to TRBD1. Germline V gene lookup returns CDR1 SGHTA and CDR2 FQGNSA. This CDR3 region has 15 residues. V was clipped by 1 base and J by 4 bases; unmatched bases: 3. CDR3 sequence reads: CASSLEWTGNEKLFF. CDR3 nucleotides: TGTGCCAGCAGCTTAGAATGGACAGGTAATGAAAAACTGTTTTTT.

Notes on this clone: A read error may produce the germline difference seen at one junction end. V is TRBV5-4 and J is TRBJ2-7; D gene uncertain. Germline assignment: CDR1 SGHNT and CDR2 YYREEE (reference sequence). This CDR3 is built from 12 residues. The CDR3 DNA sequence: TGTACCAGCAGTAGGGACTCCTACGAGCAGTACTTC. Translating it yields CTSSRDSYEQYF.

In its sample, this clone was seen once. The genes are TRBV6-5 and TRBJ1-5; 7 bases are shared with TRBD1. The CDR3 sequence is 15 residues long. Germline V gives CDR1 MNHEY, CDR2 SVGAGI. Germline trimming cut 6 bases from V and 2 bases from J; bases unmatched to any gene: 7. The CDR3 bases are TGTGCCAGCAGACGCCAGGGGGGAGGCAATCAGCCCCAGCATTTT. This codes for CASRRQGGGNQPQHF.

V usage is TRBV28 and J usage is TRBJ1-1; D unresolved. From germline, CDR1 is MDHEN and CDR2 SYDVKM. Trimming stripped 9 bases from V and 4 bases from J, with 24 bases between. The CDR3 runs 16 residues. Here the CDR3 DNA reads TGTGCCAGTCTTTCTGTCCGGACCTCCCTGAGCACTGAAGCTTTCTTT. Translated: CASLSVRTSLSTEAFF.

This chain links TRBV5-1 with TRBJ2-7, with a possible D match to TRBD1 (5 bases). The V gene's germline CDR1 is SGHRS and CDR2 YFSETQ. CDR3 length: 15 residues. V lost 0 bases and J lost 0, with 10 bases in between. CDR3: CASSLGPDSSYEQYF. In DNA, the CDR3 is TGCGCCAGCAGCTTGGGTCCCGACAGCTCCTACGAGCAGTACTTC.

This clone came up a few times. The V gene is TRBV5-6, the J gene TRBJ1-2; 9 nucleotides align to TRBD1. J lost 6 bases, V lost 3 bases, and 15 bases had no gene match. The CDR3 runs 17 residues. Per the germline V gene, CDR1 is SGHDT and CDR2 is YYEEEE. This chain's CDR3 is CASSSFTGTGKADGYTF. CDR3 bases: TGTGCCAGCAGCTCTTTCACCGGGACAGGGAAGGCCGATGGCTACACCTTC.

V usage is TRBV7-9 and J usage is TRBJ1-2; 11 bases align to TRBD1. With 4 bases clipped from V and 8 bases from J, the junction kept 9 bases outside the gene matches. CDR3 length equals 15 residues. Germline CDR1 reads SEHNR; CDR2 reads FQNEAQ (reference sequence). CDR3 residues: CASSYGQGAFGGYTF. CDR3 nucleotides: TGTGCCAGCAGCTATGGACAGGGGGCTTTTGGCGGCTACACCTTC.

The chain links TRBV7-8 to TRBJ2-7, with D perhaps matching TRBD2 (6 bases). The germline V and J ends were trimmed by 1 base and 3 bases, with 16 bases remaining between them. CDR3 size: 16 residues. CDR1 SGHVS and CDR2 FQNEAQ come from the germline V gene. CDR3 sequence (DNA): TGTGCCAGCAGCTTAGGGTGGGCGGGAACCCTCTACGAGCAGTACTTC. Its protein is CASSLGWAGTLYEQYF.